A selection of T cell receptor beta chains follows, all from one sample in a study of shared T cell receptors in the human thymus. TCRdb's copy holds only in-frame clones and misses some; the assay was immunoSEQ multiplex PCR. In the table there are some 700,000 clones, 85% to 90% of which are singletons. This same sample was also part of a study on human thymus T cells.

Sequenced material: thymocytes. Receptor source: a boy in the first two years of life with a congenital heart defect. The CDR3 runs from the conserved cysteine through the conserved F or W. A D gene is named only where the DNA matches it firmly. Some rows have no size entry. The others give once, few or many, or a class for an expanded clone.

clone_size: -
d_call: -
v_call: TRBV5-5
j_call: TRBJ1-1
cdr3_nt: TGTGCCAGCAGCTTGGGATGGGACATGGGAATGAACACTGAAGCTTTCTTT
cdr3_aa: CASSLGWDMGMNTEAFF

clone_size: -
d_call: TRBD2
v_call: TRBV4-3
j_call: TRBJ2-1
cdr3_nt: TGCGCCAGCAGCCAAGAGGGCACTAGCGGGAGGGATGAGCAGTTCTTC
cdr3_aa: CASSQEGTSGRDEQFF

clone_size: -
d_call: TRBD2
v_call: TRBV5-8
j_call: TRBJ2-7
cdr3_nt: TGTGCCAGCAGCTTGGACTCTAGCGGCCCCTACGAGCAGTACTTC
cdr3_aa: CASSLDSSGPYEQYF

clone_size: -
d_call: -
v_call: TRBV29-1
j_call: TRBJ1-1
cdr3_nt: TGCAGCGTTGAAGTAGGGGCCGTTTCGGGCACTGAAGCTTTCTTT
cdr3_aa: CSVEVGAVSGTEAFF

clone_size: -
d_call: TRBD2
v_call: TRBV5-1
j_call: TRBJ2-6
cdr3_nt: TGCGCCAGCAGCTTCCGGCCGTGGGCCTGGGGGACTAGCGGGAGTTCTGGGGCCAACGTCCTGACTTTC
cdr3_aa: CASSFRPWAWGTSGSSGANVLTF

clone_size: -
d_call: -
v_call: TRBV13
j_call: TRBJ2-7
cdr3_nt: TGTGCCAGCAGCCGAACGGGACCGCCCGGGGGCTACGAGCAGTACTTC
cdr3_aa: CASSRTGPPGGYEQYF

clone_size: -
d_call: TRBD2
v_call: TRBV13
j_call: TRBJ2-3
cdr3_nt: TGTGCCAGCAGCTTAAGTGTAGGGGCGGGGGCAGATACGCAGTATTTT
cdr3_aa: CASSLSVGAGADTQYF

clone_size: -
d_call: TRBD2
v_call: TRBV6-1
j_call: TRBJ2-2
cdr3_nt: TGTGCCAGCAGTGAAAATTTCTTTGCGGGAGTGGCCGGGGAGCTGTTTTTT
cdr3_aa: CASSENFFAGVAGELFF

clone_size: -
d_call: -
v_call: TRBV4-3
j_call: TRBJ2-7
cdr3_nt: TGCGCCAGCAGCCAAGCCCGGGGGAGCGGCGCGCACGAGCAGTACTTC
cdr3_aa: CASSQARGSGAHEQYF

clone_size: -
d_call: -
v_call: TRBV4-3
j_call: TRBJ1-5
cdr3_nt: TGCGCCAGCAGCCAAGAGTACGGTCAGCCCCAGCATTTT
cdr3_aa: CASSQEYGQPQHF

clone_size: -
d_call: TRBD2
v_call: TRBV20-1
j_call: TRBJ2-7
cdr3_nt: TGCGTTCCGGGACTAGTAAACGAGCAGTACTTC
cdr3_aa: CVPGLVNEQYF

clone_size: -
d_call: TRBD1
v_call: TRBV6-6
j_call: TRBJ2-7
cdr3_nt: TGTGCCAGCAGACCTCACCGGGACAGGGGGTTGTACGAGCAGTACTTC
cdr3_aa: CASRPHRDRGLYEQYF

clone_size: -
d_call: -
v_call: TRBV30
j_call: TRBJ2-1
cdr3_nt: TGTGCCTGGAGTGTACGTAGTCGGGACTGGTCCTACAATGAGCAGTTCTTC
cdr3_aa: CAWSVRSRDWSYNEQFF

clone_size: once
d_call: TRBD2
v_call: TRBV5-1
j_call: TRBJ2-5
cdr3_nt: TGCGCCAGCAGCCCCCTCGCACTAGCGGAGGACCAAGAGACCCAGTACTTC
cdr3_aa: CASSPLALAEDQETQYF

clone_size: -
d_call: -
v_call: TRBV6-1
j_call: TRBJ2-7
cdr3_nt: TGTGCCAGCAGGGACTTTTACGAGCAGTACTTC
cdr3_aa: CASRDFYEQYF

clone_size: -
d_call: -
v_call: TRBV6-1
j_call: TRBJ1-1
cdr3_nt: TGTGCCAGCTTTGACAGTCTCAACACTGAAGCTTTCTTT
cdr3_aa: CASFDSLNTEAFF

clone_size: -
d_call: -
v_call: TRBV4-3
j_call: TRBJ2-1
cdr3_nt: TGCGCCAGCAGCGTCTCAGCGGACTACAATGAGCAGTTCTTC
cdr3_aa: CASSVSADYNEQFF

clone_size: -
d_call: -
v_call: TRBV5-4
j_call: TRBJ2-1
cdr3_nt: TGTGCCAGCAGCTTGGGCCTAGCGCCCGACTACAATGAGCAGTTCTTC
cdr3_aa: CASSLGLAPDYNEQFF

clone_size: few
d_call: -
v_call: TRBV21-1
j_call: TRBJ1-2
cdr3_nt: TGTGCCAGCAGCAAAGATCGCCCCCTGGGAGAAGGCTACACCTTC
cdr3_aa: CASSKDRPLGEGYTF

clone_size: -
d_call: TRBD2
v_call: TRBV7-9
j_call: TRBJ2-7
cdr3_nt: TGTGCCAGCAGCCAGGCAATGGCCCGGCTAGCGGGAGCCCCCTACGAGCAGTACTTC
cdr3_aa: CASSQAMARLAGAPYEQYF

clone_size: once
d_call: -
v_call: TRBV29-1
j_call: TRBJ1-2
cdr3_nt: TGCAGCGCGCGGGAGACGTGCCCCCCCTACACCTTC
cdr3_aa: CSARETCPPYTF

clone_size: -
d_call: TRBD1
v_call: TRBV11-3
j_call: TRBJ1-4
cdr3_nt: TGTGCCAGCAGCTTAAGCGGGGGACAGGGCCTACGTGAAAAACTGTTTTTT
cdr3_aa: CASSLSGGQGLREKLFF

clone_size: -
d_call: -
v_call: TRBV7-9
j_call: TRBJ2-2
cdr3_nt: TGTGCCAGCAGCTTAGGGTGTTGCGCCGGGGAGCTGTTTTTT
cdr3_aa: CASSLGCCAGELFF

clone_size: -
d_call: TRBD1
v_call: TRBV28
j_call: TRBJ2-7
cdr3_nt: TGTGCCAGCACTAATCGTATGTGGGACAGGGTGGGGTACTTC
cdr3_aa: CASTNRMWDRVGYF

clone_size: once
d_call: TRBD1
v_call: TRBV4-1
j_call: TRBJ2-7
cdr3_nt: TGCGCCAGCAGCCCCCAGGGGGCCTACGAGCAGTACTTC
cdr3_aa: CASSPQGAYEQYF

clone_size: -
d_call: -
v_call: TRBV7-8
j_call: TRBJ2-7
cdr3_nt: TGTGCCAGCAGCTTAGTCGCGGGGCACTCCTACGAGCAGTACTTC
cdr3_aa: CASSLVAGHSYEQYF

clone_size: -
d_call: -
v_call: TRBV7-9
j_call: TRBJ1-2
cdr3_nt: TGTGCCAGCAGCCCACCTAGGAGGGATGCTATGAGCTACACCTTC
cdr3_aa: CASSPPRRDAMSYTF

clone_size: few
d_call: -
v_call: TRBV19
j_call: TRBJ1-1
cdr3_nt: TGTGCCAGTAGTCCCCTACTGGACACTTCTGAAGCTTTCTTT
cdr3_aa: CASSPLLDTSEAFF